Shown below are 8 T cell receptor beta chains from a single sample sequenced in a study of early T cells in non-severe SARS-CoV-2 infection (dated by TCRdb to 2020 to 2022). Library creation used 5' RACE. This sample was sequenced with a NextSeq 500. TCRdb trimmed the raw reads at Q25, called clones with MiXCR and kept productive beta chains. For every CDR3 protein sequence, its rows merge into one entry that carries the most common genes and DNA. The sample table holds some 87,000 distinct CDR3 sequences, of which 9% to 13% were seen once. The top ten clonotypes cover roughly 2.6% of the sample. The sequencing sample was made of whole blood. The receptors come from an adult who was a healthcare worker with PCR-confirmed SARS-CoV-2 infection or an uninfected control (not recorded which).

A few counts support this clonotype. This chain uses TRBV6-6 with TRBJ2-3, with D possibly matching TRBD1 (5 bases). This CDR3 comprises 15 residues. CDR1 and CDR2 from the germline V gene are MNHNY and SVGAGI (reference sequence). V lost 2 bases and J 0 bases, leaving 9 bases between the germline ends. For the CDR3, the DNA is TGTGCCAGCAGTTACGGCGACAGTAGCACAGATACGCAGTATTTT. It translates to CASSYGDSSTDTQYF.

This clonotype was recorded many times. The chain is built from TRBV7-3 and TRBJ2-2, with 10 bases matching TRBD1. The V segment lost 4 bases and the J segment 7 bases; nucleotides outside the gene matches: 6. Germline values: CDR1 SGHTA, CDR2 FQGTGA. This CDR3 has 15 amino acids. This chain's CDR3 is CASSSRQGANGELFF. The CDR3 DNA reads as TGTGCCAGCAGCTCAAGACAGGGGGCGAACGGGGAGCTGTTTTTT.

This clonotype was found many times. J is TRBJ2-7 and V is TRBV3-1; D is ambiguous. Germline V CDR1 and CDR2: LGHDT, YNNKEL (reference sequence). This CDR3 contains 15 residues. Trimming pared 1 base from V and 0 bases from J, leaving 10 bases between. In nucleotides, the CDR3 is TGTGCCAGCAGCCAAGGCGCGATCAGCTCCTACGAGCAGTACTTC. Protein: CASSQGAISSYEQYF.

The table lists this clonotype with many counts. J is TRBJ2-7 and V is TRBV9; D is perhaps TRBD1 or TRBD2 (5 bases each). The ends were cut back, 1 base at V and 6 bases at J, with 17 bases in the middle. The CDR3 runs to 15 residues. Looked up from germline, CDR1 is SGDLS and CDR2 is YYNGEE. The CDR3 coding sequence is TGTGCCAGCAGCGTAAGGGACGGAATCAGGTCCGAGCAGTACTTC. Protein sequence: CASSVRDGIRSEQYF.

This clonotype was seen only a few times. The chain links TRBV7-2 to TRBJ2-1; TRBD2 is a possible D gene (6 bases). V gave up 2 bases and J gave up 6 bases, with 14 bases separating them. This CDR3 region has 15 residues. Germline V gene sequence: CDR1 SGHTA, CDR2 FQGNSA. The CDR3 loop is CASSLTGSRANEQFF. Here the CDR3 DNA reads TGTGCCAGCAGCTTAACCGGGAGTCGGGCCAATGAGCAGTTCTTC. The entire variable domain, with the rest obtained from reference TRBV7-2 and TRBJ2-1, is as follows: GAGVSQSPSNKVTEKGKDVELRCDPISGHTALYWYRQSLGQGLEFLIYFQGNSAPDKSGLPSDRFSAERTGGSVSTLTIQRTQQEDSAVYLCASSLTGSRANEQFFGPGTRLTVL.

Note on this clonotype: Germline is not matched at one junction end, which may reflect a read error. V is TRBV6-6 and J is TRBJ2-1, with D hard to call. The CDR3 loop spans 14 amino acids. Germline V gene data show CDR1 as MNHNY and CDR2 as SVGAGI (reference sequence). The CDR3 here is CASSESTTYNEKFF. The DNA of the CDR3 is TGTGCCAGCAGCGAAAGTACCACCTACAATGAGAAGTTCTTC.

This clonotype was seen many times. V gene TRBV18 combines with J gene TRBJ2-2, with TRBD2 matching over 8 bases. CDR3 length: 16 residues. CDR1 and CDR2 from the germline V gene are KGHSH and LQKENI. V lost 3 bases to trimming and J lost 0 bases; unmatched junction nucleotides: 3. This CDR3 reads CASSPILAANTGELFF. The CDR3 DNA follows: TGTGCCAGCTCACCCATACTAGCGGCGAACACCGGGGAGCTGTTTTTT.

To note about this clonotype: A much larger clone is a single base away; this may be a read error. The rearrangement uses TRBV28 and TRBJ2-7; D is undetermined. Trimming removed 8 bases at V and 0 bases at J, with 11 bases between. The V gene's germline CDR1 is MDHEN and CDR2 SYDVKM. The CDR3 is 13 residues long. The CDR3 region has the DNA TGTGCCAGCGACACTGGAAGCTCCTACGAGCAGTACTTC. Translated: CASDTGSSYEQYF.